This paragraph reports one T cell receptor (beta chain). The antigen is unknown. TCRdb keeps only in-frame clones here, not all; method: immunoSEQ multiplex PCR. The data contain about 21,000 clones, about 98% of them seen just once; the ten biggest clones take up about 0.14%. The data stem from a study of T cells after posttransplantation cyclophosphamide. Overall study results and limits: TRB overlap between skin or GI tissue T cells and blood was limited. Recipient CMV seropositivity and CMV reactivation strongly tracked TRB clonality.

The V gene's germline CDR1 is SGHVS and CDR2 FNYEAQ. Between the trimmed V and J ends, which lost 5 bases and 7 bases, there was a span of 15 bases. CDR3 length: 14 amino acids. The naive gate required viable CD3+CD4+ or CD3+CD8+ cells with CCR7+CD45RA+CD45RO-CD95-CD27+CD28+ phenotype. The chain links TRBV7-6 to TRBJ2-1, with D possibly being TRBD2 (6 bases). The TCR was taken from a middle-aged man in good health, CMV-negative, and a related stem cell transplant donor. What was sequenced was naive CD8+ T cells sorted from PBMCs. This chain's CDR3 is CASSHPNGGNEQFF. DNA of the CDR3: TGTGCCAGCAGCCACCCCAATGGGGGGAATGAGCAGTTCTTC. Drawing the rest from reference TRBV7-6 and TRBJ2-1, the complete variable domain is GAGVSQSPRYKVTKRGQDVALRCDPISGHVSLYWYRQALGQGPEFLTYFNYEAQQDKSGLPNDRFSAERPEGSISTLTIQRTEQRDSAMYRCASSHPNGGNEQFFGPGTRLTVL.